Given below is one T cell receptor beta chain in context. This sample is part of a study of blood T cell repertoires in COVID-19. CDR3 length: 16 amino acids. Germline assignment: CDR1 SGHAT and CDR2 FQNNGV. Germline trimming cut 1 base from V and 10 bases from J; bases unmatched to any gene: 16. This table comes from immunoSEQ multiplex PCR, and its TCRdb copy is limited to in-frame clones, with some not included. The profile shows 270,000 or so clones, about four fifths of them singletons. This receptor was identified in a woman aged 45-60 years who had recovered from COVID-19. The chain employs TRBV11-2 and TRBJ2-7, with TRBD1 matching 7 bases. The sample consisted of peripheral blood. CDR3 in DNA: TGTGCCAGCAGCTTAGCCCCCCTGACAGGGACGGTTTTACAGTACTTC. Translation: CASSLAPLTGTVLQYF.